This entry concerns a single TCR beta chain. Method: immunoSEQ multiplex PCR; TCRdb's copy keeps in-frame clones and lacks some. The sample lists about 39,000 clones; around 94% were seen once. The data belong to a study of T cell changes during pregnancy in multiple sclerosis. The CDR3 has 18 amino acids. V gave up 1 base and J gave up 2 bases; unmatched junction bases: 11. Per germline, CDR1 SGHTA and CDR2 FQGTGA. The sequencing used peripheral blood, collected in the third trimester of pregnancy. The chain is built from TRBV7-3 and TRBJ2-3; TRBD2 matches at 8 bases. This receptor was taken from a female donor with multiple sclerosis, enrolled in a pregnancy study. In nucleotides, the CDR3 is TGTGCCAGCAGCTTAAGCTTGTCGGGCGGGGGGACCACAGATACGCAGTATTTT. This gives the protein CASSLSLSGGGTTDTQYF.